This is a list of T cell receptor beta chains from one sample in a study of cytomegalovirus exposure and HLA in healthy donors. Here immunoSEQ multiplex PCR was the method, and the copy in TCRdb shows in-frame clones only, minus some. The table lists approximately 110,000 clones, approximately 80% of them singletons. The specimen sequenced was PBMCs. These receptors originate from a man in his fifties or sixties in good health and CMV-seronegative. The CDR3 runs from the conserved cysteine through the conserved F or W. D genes are given only for firm matches. Clone size is not always given. Where it is, it says once, few, many or a class for expanded clones.

clone size	V gene	D gene	J gene	CDR3 length	CDR3 DNA	CDR3 protein
NA	TRBV10-2	TRBD1	TRBJ1-5	15	TGCGCCAGCAGTGATTCGGGACAGGGTCATCAGCCCCAGCATTTT	CASSDSGQGHQPQHF
NA	TRBV2	NA	TRBJ1-6	16	TGTGCCAGCAGTGTCCAGGGTCGTTCCTATAATTCACCCCTCCACTTT	CASSVQGRSYNSPLHF
NA	TRBV4-3	TRBD1	TRBJ1-4	15	TGCGCCAGCAGCCAAGACAGGGGGCTCGGTGAAAAACTGTTTTTT	CASSQDRGLGEKLFF
few	TRBV7-6	TRBD1	TRBJ1-4	14	TGTGCCAGCAGCTTAGAGGGACAGGGGAGAAAACTGTTTTTT	CASSLEGQGRKLFF
NA	TRBV11-2	NA	TRBJ1-1	14	TGTGCCAGCAGCCCGTGGACAGAAAACACTGAAGCTTTCTTT	CASSPWTENTEAFF
NA	TRBV19	TRBD1	TRBJ1-2	15	TGTGCCAGTAGTATCCTTCGGACAGGCAGACGTGGCTACACCTTC	CASSILRTGRRGYTF
NA	TRBV6-1	NA	TRBJ1-5	14	TGTGCCAGCAGTGGTGGGCAGGGGTTCCAGCCCCAGCATTTT	CASSGGQGFQPQHF
NA	TRBV12-5	TRBD2	TRBJ2-1	17	TGTGCTAGTAATGGACTAGCGGGAGTAACGGGGTACAATGAGCAGTTCTTC	CASNGLAGVTGYNEQFF
NA	TRBV6-5	NA	TRBJ2-1	13	TGTGCCCACCGGTCTCCACTCTACAATGAGCAGTTCTTC	CAHRSPLYNEQFF
NA	TRBV7-8	NA	TRBJ1-1	13	TGTGCCAGCAGCTTAACAGGGAACACTGAAGCTTTCTTT	CASSLTGNTEAFF
NA	TRBV28	TRBD1	TRBJ2-1	14	TGTGCCACATGGGGACAGGGGGCTGCCGGTGAGCAGTTCTTC	CATWGQGAAGEQFF
NA	TRBV6-5	NA	TRBJ2-7	13	TGTGCCAGCAGGACCGGGACACCCTACGAGCAGTACTTC	CASRTGTPYEQYF
few	TRBV18	NA	TRBJ2-1	14	TGTGCCAGCTCGTCTGCAGGCCGATACAATGAGCAGTTCTTC	CASSSAGRYNEQFF
NA	TRBV6-4	NA	TRBJ2-2	18	TGTGCCAGCAGTGACCTCGCTTTTGGGCGGGGGAACACCGGGGAGCTGTTTTTT	CASSDLAFGRGNTGELFF
NA	TRBV27	NA	TRBJ2-2	13	TGTGCCAGCAGTTACCTTCGGACCGGGGAGCTGTTTTTT	CASSYLRTGELFF
NA	TRBV14	NA	TRBJ2-5	15	TGTGCCAGCAGCCAAGGGGGAGCGGGCGGAGAGACCCAGTACTTC	CASSQGGAGGETQYF
NA	TRBV10-2	TRBD1	TRBJ2-5	15	TGCGCCAGCAGTAGAGAGGGGGCCAAACTAGAGACCCAGTACTTC	CASSREGAKLETQYF
NA	TRBV5-4	TRBD1	TRBJ1-3	16	TGTGCCAGCAGCTCCGGACAGGGGGGCTCTGGAAACACCATATATTTT	CASSSGQGGSGNTIYF
NA	TRBV18	TRBD1	TRBJ2-2	17	TGTGCCAGCTCACCACCCGGCAGGGGGCTGTCCACCGGGGAGCTGTTTTTT	CASSPPGRGLSTGELFF
NA	TRBV7-9	NA	TRBJ1-4	13	TGTGCCAGCAGCTTAGCGTATCAGGAAAAACTGTTTTTT	CASSLAYQEKLFF
NA	TRBV6-1	TRBD1	TRBJ1-1	14	TGTGCCAGCACCCTAAGCCGGACAGGGGGCGAAGCTTTCTTT	CASTLSRTGGEAFF
NA	TRBV6-5	NA	TRBJ2-2	14	TGTGCCAGCAGTTCCGCGGATTACACCGGGGAGCTGTTTTTT	CASSSADYTGELFF
NA	TRBV11-3	TRBD1	TRBJ2-3	16	TGTGCCAGCAGCTCAGGCGGACAGGGGGTGGGAGATACGCAGTATTTT	CASSSGGQGVGDTQYF
NA	TRBV7-7	TRBD1	TRBJ1-3	19	TGTGCTAGCAGCACTCTCGGCCGGGGGACAGGGGAGATCTCGAACACCATATATTTT	CASSTLGRGTGEISNTIYF
NA	TRBV5-6	NA	TRBJ1-1	15	TGTGCCAGCAGCGCCCCAGGACAGATGAACACTGAAGCTTTCTTT	CASSAPGQMNTEAFF
NA	TRBV5-1	TRBD1	TRBJ1-3	15	TGCGCCAGCAGCTTGGGGGACGGACAGGGCAACACCATATATTTT	CASSLGDGQGNTIYF
NA	TRBV27	TRBD1	TRBJ2-1	16	TGTGCCAGCAGTACGAATCGGGACAGGGCAGTCAATGAGCAGTTCTTC	CASSTNRDRAVNEQFF
NA	TRBV18	TRBD2	TRBJ2-7	15	TGTGCCAGCTCACCGACTAGCGGGGGATCCTACGAGCAGTACTTC	CASSPTSGGSYEQYF
NA	TRBV21-1	NA	TRBJ2-1	17	TGTGCCAGCAGCGCAGGGACCGGGACAGGGTCAAACTGTGAGCAGTTCTTC	CASSAGTGTGSNCEQFF
NA	TRBV6-1	NA	TRBJ1-1	14	TGTGCCAGCTCTCAAGGACTCTCGAACACTGAAGCTTTCTTT	CASSQGLSNTEAFF
NA	TRBV7-3	TRBD2	TRBJ2-5	15	TGTGCCAGCAGCTCGACTAGCGGGAGATTAGAGACCCAGTACTTC	CASSSTSGRLETQYF
NA	TRBV30	TRBD2	TRBJ2-4	13	TGTGCCTGGGCCGTGGGGGGGGGATATCTTCAGTACTTC	CAWAVGGGYLQYF
few	TRBV19	TRBD2	TRBJ2-5	16	TGTGCCAGTAGTATCGATAGCGGGAGTAGGCAAGAGACCCAGTACTTC	CASSIDSGSRQETQYF
NA	TRBV7-8	NA	TRBJ2-4	16	TGTGCCCGCAGCTGGACCTGGGGAGCATTAAAAAACATTCAGTACTTC	CARSWTWGALKNIQYF
NA	TRBV7-9	TRBD2	TRBJ2-1	15	TGTGCCAGCAGCAGACTAGCGGGGGGGATTAATGAGCAGTTCTTC	CASSRLAGGINEQFF
NA	TRBV5-6	TRBD1	TRBJ1-3	17	TGTGCCAGCAGCCTGATTGGCCAGGGGGGCTCTGGAAACACCATATATTTT	CASSLIGQGGSGNTIYF
NA	TRBV7-2	TRBD2	TRBJ2-1	16	TGTGCCAGCAGCTTAATAGGTAGCGGGGGGGCCAATGAGCAGTTCTTC	CASSLIGSGGANEQFF
NA	TRBV4-3	TRBD1	TRBJ1-2	14	TGCGCCAGCAGCAATCCGGGACAGGACTATGGCTACACCTTC	CASSNPGQDYGYTF
NA	TRBV7-9	NA	TRBJ2-7	15	TGTGCCAGCAGCCCCCGGACCGGGAGCTCCTACGAGCAGTACTTC	CASSPRTGSSYEQYF
NA	TRBV28	NA	TRBJ1-2	12	TGTGCCAGCAGTTTCGGGGAGCGGGGCTACACCTTC	CASSFGERGYTF
NA	TRBV5-1	TRBD1	TRBJ1-4	15	TGCGCCAGCAGCCCTGGACAGGGAAATAATGAAAAACTGTTTTTT	CASSPGQGNNEKLFF
few	TRBV6-4	TRBD1	TRBJ1-1	15	TGTGCCTGCCGTAGGACAGGAAACGAGAAGGATGAAGCTTTCTTT	CACRRTGNEKDEAFF